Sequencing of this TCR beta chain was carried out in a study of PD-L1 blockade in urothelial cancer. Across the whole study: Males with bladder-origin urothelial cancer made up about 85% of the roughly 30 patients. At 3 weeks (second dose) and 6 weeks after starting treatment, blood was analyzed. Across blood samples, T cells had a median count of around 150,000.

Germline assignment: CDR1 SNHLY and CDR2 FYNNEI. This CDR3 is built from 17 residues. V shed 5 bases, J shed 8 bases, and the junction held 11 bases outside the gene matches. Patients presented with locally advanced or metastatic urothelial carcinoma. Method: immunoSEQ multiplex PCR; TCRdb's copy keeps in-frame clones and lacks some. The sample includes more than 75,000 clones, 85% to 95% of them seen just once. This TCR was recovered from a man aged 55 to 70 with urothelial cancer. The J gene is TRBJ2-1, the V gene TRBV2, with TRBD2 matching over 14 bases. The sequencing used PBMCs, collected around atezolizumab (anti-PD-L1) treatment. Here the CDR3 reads CASSTPRTSGRRDEQFF. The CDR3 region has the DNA TGTGCCAGCAGTACCCCCCGGACTAGCGGGAGGCGCGATGAGCAGTTCTTC.